A selection of T cell receptor beta chains follows, all from one sample in a study of early T cells in non-severe SARS-CoV-2 infection. One entry per CDR3 protein results from TCRdb running MiXCR on the 5' RACE reads. The repertoire holds approximately 20,000 distinct CDR3 sequences, with under 5% as singletons. Sample: whole blood. These receptor sequences come from an adult who was a healthcare worker with PCR-confirmed SARS-CoV-2 infection or an uninfected control (not recorded which). Each CDR3 is given without its conserved first and last residue.

J,length,V,CDR3
TRBJ1-2,9,TRBV24-1,ATSGRGGYT
TRBJ2-6,11,TRBV29-1,SVGYSGANVLT
TRBJ1-3,13,TRBV28,ASSLSARGGHTIY
TRBJ2-1,13,TRBV11-2,ASSLDRVLPGGQF
TRBJ1-2,13,TRBV4-3,ASSQDRGDQNGYT
TRBJ1-1,19,TRBV12-3/TRBV12-4,ASSPPQSLDRVIRTNTEAF
TRBJ2-3,9,TRBV11-2,ASSFGDTQY
TRBJ2-1,13,TRBV3-1,ASSQEAGTGDEQF
TRBJ2-1,13,TRBV30,AWSPRGRGYNEQF
TRBJ1-1,11,TRBV7-2,ASSLMYSQGAF
TRBJ1-5,12,TRBV15,AASPGDSNQPQH
TRBJ1-1,12,TRBV9,ASSPIALNTEAF
TRBJ2-3,16,TRBV18,ASSPLPLSGTGTDTQY
TRBJ1-1,14,TRBV9,ASSVTGTGGFAEAF